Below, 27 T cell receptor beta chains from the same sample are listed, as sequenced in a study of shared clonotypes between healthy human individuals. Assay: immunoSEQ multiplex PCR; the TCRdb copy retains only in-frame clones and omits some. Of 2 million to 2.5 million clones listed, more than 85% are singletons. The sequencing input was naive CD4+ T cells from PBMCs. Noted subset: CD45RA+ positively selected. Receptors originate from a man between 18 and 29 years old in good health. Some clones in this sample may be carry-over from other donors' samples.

CDR3 loop: CASTDVSDRELFF. CDR3 coding DNA: TGTGCCAGCACGGACGTTAGTGATAGGGAGCTGTTTTTT. This sequence joins TRBV2 and TRBJ2-2; D is unresolved. Trimming removed 7 bases at V and 9 bases at J, with 15 bases between. From germline, CDR1 is SNHLY and CDR2 FYNNEI. The CDR3 has 13 residues.

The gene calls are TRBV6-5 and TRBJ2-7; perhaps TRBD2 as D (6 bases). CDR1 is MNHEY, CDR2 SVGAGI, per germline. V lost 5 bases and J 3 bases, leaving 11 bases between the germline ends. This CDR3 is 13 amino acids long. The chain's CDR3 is CASSPWRGYEQYF. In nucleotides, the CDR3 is TGTGCCAGCAGTCCCTGGAGGGGCTACGAGCAGTACTTC.

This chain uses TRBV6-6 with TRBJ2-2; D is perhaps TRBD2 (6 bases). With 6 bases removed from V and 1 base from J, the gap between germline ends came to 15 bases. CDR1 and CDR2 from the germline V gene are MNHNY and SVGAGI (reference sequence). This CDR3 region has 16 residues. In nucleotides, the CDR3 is TGTGCCAGCAGCCGGGGCGGGACGATGAACACCGGGGAGCTGTTTTTT. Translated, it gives CASSRGGTMNTGELFF.

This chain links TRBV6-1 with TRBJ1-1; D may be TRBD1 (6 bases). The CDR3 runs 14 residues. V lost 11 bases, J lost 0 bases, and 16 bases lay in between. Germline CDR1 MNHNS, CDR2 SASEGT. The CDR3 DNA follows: TGTGCCGGACGATCGGGGACACTGAACACTGAAGCTTTCTTT. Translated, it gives CAGRSGTLNTEAFF.

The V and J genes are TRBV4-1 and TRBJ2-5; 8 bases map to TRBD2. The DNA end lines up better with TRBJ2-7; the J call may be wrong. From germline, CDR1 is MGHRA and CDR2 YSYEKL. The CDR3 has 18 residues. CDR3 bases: TGCGCCAGCAGCCAAGATCCGCGGGCTAGCGGGCTCTCCTACGAGCAGTACTTC. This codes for CASSQDPRASGLSYEQYF.

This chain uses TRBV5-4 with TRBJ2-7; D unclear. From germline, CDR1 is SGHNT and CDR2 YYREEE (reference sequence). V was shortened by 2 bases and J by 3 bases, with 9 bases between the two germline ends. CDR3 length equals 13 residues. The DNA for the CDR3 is TGTGCCAGCAGCTTTGGCAGAGACTACGAGCAGTACTTC. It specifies CASSFGRDYEQYF.

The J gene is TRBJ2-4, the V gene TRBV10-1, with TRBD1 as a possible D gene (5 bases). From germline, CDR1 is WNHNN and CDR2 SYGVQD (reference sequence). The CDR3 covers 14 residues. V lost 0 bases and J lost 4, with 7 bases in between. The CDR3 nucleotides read TGCGCCAGCAGTGAGTCAGGGGTAAAAAACATTCAGTACTTC. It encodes CASSESGVKNIQYF.

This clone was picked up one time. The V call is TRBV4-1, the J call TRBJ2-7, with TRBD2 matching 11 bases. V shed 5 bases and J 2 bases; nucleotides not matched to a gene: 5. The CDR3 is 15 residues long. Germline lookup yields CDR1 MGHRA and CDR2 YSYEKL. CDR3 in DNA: TGCGCCAGCAGCACTAGCGGGAGTTCTGCCTACGAGCAGTACTTC. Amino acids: CASSTSGSSAYEQYF.

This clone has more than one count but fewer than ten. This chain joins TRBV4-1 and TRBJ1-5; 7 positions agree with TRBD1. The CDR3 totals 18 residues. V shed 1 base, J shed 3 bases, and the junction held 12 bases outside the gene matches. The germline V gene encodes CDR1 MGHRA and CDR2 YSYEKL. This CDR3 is CASSQVARGLINNQPQHF. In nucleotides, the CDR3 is TGCGCCAGCAGCCAAGTAGCCAGGGGGTTGATTAACAATCAGCCCCAGCATTTT.

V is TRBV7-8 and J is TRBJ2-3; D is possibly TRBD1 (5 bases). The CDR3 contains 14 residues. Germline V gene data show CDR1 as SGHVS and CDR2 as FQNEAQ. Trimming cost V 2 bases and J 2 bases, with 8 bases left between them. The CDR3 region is CASSLTGLTDTQYF. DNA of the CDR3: TGTGCCAGCAGCTTAACAGGCCTCACAGATACGCAGTATTTT. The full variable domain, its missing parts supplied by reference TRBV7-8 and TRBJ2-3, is GAGVSQSPRYKVAKRGQDVALRCDPISGHVSLFWYQQALGQGPEFLTYFQNEAQLDKSGLPSDRFFAERPEGSVSTLKIQRTQQEDSAVYLCASSLTGLTDTQYFGPGTRLTVL.

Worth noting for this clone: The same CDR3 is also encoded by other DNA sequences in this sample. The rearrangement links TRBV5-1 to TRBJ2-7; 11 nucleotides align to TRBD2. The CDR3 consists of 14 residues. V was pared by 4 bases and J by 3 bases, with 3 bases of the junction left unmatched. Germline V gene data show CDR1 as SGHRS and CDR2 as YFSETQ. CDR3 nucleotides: TGCGCCAGCAGCGACACTAGCGGGAGCTACGAGCAGTACTTC. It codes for CASSDTSGSYEQYF.

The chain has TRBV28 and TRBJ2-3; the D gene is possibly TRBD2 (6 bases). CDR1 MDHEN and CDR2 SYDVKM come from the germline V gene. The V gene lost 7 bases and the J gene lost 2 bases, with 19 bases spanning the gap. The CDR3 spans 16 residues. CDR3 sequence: CASKRLGRTTTDTQYF. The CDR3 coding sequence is TGTGCCAGCAAGCGGTTGGGGAGGACCACCACAGATACGCAGTATTTT. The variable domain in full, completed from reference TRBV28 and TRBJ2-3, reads DVKVTQSSRYLVKRTGEKVFLECVQDMDHENMFWYRQDPGLGLRLIYFSYDVKMKEKGDIPEGYSVSREKKERFSLILESASTNQTSMYLCASKRLGRTTTDTQYFGPGTRLTVL.

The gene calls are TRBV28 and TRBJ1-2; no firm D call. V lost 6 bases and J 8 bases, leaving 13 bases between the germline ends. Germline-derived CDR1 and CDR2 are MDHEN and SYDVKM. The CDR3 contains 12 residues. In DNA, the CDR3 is TGTGCCAGCAGCCCAAGAGAGATCGGCTACACCTTC. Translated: CASSPREIGYTF.

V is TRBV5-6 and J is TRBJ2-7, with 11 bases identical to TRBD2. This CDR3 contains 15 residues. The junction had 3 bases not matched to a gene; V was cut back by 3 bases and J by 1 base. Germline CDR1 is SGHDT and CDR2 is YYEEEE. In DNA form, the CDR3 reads TGTGCCAGCAGCTGGAGACTAGCGGGATCCTACGAGCAGTACTTC. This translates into CASSWRLAGSYEQYF. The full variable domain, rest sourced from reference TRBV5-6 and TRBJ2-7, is DAGVTQSPTHLIKTRGQQVTLRCSPKSGHDTVSWYQQALGQGPQFIFQYYEEEERQRGNFPDRFSGHQFPNYSSELNVNALLLGDSALYLCASSWRLAGSYEQYFGPGTRLTVT.

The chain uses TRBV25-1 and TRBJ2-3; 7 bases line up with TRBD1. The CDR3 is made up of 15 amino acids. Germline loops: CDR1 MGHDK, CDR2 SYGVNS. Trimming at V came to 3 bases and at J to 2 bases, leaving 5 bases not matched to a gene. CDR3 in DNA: TGTGCCAGCAGTGAGGCCGGACAGGTCACAGATACGCAGTATTTT. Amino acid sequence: CASSEAGQVTDTQYF.

The CDR3 DNA follows: TGCGCCAGCAGCTTGACCGGGACCGCCTACAATGAGCAGTTCTTC. It yields the protein CASSLTGTAYNEQFF. The V gene is TRBV5-1, the J gene TRBJ2-1; D could derive from TRBD1 or TRBD2 (5 bases each). V was cut by 1 base and J by 2 bases, with 10 bases left in between. Germline CDR1 reads SGHRS; CDR2 reads YFSETQ. The length of the CDR3 is 15 residues.

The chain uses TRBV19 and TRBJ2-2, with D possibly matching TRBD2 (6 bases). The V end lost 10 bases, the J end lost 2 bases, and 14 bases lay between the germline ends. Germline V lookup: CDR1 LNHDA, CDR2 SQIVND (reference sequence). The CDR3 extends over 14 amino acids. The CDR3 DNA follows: TGTGCCACCCCCCGGGACTCAAACACCGGGGAGCTGTTTTTT. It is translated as CATPRDSNTGELFF.

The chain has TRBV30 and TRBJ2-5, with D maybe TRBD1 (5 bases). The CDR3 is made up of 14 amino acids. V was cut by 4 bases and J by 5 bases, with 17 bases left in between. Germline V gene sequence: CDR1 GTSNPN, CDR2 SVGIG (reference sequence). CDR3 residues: CAWNDSWEGETQYF. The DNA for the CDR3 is TGTGCCTGGAACGACAGTTGGGAAGGGGAGACCCAGTACTTC.

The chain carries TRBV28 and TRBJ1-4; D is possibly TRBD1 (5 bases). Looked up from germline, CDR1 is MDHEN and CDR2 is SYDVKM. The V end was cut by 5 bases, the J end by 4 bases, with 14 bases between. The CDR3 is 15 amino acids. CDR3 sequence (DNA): TGTGCCAGCAGTCCCGGGAGGCAGGGTAATGAAAAACTGTTTTTT. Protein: CASSPGRQGNEKLFF.

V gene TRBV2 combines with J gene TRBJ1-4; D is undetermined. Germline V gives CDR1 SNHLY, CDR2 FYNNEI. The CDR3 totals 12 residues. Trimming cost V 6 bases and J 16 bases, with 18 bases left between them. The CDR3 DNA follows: TGTGCCAGCAGGGCGGTAGGGTCCCTTCCGTTTTTT. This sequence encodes CASRAVGSLPFF.

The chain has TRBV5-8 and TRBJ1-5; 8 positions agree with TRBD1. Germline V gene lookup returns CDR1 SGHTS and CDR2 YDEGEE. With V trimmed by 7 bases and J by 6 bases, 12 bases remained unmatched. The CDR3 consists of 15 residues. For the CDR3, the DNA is TGTGCCAGCCTTGGGACAGGCCCAGGGGGTCAGCCCCAGCATTTT. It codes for CASLGTGPGGQPQHF.

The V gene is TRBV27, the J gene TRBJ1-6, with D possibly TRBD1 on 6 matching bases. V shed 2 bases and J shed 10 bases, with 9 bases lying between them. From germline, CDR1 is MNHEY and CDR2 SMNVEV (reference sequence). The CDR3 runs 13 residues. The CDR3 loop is CASSLEGDSPLHF. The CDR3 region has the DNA TGTGCCAGCAGTTTAGAGGGGGACTCACCCCTCCACTTT.

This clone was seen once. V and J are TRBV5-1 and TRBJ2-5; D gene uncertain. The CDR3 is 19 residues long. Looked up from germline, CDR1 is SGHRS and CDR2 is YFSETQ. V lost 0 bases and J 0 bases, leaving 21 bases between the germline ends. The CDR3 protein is CASSLAPSGRPFYQETQYF. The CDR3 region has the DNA TGCGCCAGCAGCTTGGCCCCGTCGGGCAGACCATTCTACCAAGAGACCCAGTACTTC.

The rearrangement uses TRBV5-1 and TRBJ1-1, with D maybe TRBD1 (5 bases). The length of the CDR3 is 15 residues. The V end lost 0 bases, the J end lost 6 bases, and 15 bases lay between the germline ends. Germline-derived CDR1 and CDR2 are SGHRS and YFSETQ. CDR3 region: CASSLATGGAAEAFF. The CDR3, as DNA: TGCGCCAGCAGCTTGGCTACGGGGGGAGCGGCTGAAGCTTTCTTT.

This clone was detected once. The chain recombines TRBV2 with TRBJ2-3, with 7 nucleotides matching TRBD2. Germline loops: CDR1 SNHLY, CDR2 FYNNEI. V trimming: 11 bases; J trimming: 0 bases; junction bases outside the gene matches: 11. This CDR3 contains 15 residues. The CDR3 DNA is TGTGCCCAGCAAACTAGCGACCCTAGCACAGATACGCAGTATTTT. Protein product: CAQQTSDPSTDTQYF.

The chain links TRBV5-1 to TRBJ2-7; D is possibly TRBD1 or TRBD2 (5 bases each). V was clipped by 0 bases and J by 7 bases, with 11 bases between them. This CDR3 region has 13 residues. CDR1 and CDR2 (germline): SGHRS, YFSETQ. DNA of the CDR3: TGCGCCAGCAGCTTGGGGGGGATGAATGAGCAGTACTTC. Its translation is CASSLGGMNEQYF.

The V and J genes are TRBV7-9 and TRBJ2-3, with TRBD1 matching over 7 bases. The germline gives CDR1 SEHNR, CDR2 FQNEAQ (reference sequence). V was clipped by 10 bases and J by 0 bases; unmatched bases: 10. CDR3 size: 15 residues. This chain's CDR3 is CAMRTGPTSTDTQYF. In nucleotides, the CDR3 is TGTGCCATGCGGACAGGCCCAACTAGCACAGATACGCAGTATTTT.